This T cell receptor (beta chain) emerged from a study of T cells in Graves' hyperthyroidism and ophthalmopathy. This clonotype was detected many times. Researchers took RNA transcripts and amplified the TCR beta CDR3 regions from them. First-round RT-PCR of the TCR CDR3 relied on the HTBI primer set. TCRdb fed the multiplex PCR reads into MiXCR, producing one record per CDR3 protein. The table records some 440,000 distinct CDR3 sequences, about a sixth of them present only once. Germline V gives CDR1 SGHAT, CDR2 FQDESV (reference sequence). This CDR3 has 15 residues. V was trimmed by 1 base and J by 6 bases, leaving 10 bases between them.

V is TRBV11-1 and J is TRBJ1-6; D ambiguous. Sequencing was carried out using blood. This receptor was identified in a woman between 18 and 30 years old with Graves' hyperthyroidism. CDR3: CASSLEDHANSPLHF. DNA of the CDR3: TGTGCCAGCAGCTTAGAGGATCACGCTAATTCACCCCTCCACTTT.